The 4 T cell receptor beta chains presented below share a single source sample, sequenced in a study of blood T cell repertoires in COVID-19. TCRdb keeps only in-frame clones here, not all; method: immunoSEQ multiplex PCR. This repertoire shows about 240,000 clones, approximately 83% found once; its top ten account for around 9.9%. The sequenced material came from peripheral blood. All receptors derive from a woman at least 80 years old with acute or convalescent COVID-19.

The rearrangement links TRBV28 to TRBJ2-1; TRBD2 agrees at 13 bases. The ends lost 3 bases at V and 7 bases at J; junction bases unmatched: 24. Germline assignment: CDR1 MDHEN and CDR2 SYDVKM. The CDR3 sequence is 22 residues long. This CDR3 is CASSFQIGRAGNPGLAGNEQFF. The CDR3 DNA follows: TGTGCCAGCAGTTTTCAAATAGGGAGAGCAGGAAACCCGGGACTAGCGGGGAATGAGCAGTTCTTC.

The chain has TRBV7-2 and TRBJ2-3, with D tentatively TRBD2 (5 bases). The V end was cut by 5 bases, the J end by 9 bases, with 18 bases between. The CDR3 sequence is 14 residues long. The germline V gene encodes CDR1 SGHTA and CDR2 FQGNSA. CDR3 in amino acids: CASSHGGSGVTQYF. The CDR3 bases are TGTGCCAGCAGCCATGGAGGTAGTGGGGTCACGCAGTATTTT.

J is TRBJ2-1 and V is TRBV18; 7 bases are shared with TRBD1. V shed 5 bases and J 6 bases; nucleotides not matched to a gene: 7. Germline CDR1 and CDR2: KGHSH and LQKENI. The CDR3 spans 14 residues. As DNA, the CDR3 is TGTGCCAGCTCAAGGGACAGTATACGCAATGAGCAGTTCTTC. Translation gives CASSRDSIRNEQFF.

The genes are TRBV5-1 and TRBJ2-2; D might be TRBD1 (5 bases). Trimming took off 0 bases at V and 2 bases at J, with 17 bases between the two ends. The germline V gene encodes CDR1 SGHRS and CDR2 YFSETQ. CDR3 size: 18 residues. The chain's CDR3 is CASSLVSWGPQNTGELFF. The CDR3 region has the DNA TGCGCCAGCAGCTTGGTTTCCTGGGGCCCTCAAAACACCGGGGAGCTGTTTTTT.